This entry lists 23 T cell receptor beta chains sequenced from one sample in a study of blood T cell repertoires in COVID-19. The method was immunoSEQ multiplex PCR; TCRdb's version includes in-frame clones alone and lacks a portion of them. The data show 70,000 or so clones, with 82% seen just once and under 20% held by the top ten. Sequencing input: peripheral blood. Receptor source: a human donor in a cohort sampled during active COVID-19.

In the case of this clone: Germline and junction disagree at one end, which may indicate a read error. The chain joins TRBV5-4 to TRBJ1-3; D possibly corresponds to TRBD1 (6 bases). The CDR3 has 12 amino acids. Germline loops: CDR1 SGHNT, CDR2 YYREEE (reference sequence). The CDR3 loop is CASSSGTTRRDF. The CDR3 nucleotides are TGTGCCAGCAGCTCCGGGACAACCCGAAGAGATTTT.

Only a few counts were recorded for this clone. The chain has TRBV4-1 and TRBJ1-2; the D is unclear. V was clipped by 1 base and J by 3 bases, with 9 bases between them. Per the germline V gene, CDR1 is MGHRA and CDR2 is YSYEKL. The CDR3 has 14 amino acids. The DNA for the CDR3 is TGCGCCAGCAGCCAAGGCGGCGGGGACTATGGCTACACCTTC. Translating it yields CASSQGGGDYGYTF.

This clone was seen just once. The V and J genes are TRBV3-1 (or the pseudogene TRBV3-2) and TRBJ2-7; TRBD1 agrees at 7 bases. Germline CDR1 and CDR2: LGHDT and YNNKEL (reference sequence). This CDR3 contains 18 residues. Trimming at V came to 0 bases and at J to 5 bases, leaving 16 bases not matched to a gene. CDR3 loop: CASSQDRGGGQVSDEQYF. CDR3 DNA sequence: TGTGCCAGCAGCCAAGATCGAGGGGGCGGGCAGGTTTCGGACGAGCAGTACTTC.

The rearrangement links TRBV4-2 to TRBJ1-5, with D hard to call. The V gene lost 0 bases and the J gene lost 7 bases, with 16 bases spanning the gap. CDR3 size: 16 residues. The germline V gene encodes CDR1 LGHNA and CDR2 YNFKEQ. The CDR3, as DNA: TGTGCCAGCAGCCAAGACTACGGGGAGGGCAGGCAGCCCCAGCATTTT. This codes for CASSQDYGEGRQPQHF.

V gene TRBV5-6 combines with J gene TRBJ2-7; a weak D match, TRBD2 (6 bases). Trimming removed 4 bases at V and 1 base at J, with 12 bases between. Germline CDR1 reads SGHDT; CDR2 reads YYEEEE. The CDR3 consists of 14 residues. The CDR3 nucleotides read TGTGCCAGCAGCCTGGGAGGCACTTCCTACGAGCAGTACTTC. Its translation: CASSLGGTSYEQYF.

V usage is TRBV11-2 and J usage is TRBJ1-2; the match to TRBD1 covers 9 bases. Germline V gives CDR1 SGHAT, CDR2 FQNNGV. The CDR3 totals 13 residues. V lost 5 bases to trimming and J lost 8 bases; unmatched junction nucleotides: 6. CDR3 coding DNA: TGTGCCAGCAGCCAAGACAGGGGGGTCGGCTACACCTTC. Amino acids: CASSQDRGVGYTF.

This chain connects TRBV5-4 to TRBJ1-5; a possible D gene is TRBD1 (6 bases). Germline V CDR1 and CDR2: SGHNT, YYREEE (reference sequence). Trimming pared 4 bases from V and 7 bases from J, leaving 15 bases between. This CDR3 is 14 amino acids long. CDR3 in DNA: TGTGCCAGCAGCCGGGGTGGGGGGGCACAGCCCCAGCATTTT. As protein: CASSRGGGAQPQHF.

The CDR3 spells CASSTPHSTEAFF. DNA of the CDR3: TGTGCCAGCAGCACCCCCCACAGCACTGAAGCTTTCTTT. V and J are TRBV11-2 and TRBJ1-1; the D is unclear. The CDR3 length is 13 residues. The germline gives CDR1 SGHAT, CDR2 FQNNGV. Trimming cost V 5 bases and J 4 bases, with 11 bases left between them.

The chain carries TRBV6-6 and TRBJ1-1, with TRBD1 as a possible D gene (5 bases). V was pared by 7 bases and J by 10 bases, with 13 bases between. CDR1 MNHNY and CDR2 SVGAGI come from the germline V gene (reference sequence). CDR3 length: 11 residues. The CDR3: CASTRQDRAFF. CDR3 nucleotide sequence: TGTGCCAGCACTAGACAAGACAGAGCTTTCTTT.

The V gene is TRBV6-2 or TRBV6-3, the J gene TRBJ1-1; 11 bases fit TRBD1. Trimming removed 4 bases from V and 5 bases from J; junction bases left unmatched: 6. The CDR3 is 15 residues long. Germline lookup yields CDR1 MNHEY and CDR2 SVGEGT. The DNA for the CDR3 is TGTGCCAGCAGTTCCGGGGGGACAGGGGGAACTGAAGCTTTCTTT. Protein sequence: CASSSGGTGGTEAFF.

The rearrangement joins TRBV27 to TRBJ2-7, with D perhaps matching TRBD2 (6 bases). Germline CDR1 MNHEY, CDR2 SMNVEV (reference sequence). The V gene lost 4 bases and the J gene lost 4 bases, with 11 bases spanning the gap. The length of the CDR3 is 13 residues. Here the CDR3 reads CASSWTGAYEQYF. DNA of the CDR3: TGTGCCAGCAGTTGGACGGGAGCTTACGAGCAGTACTTC.

In DNA form, the CDR3 reads TGTGCCAGCAGTGCGAGGACAGCCACCTACGAGCAGTACTTC. It specifies CASSARTATYEQYF. This chain links TRBV27 with TRBJ2-7, with D possibly TRBD1 on 6 matching bases. The germline V gene encodes CDR1 MNHEY and CDR2 SMNVEV (reference sequence). The CDR3 loop spans 14 amino acids. Trimming shortened V by 5 bases and J by 2 bases, and 13 bases separated the two germline ends.

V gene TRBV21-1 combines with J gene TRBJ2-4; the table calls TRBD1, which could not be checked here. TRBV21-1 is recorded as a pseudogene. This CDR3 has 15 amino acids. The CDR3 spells CASSFARGQGHIQYF. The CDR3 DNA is TGTGCCAGCAGCTTTGCCCGGGGACAGGGTCACATTCAGTACTTC.

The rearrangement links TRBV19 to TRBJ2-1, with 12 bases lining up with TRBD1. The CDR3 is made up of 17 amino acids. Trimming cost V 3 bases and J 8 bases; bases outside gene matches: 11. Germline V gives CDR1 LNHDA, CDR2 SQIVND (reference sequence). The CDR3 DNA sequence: TGTGCCAGTAGTATGATTTTGGGGGACAGGGGGCGAGATGAGCAGTTCTTC. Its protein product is CASSMILGDRGRDEQFF.

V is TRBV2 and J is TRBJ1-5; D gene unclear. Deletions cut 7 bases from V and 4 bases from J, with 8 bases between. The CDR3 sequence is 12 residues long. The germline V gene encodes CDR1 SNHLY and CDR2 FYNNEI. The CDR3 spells CASMAQNQPQHF. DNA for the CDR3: TGTGCCAGCATGGCCCAAAATCAGCCCCAGCATTTT. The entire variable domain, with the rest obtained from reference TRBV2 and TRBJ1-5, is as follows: EPEVTQTPSHQVTQMGQEVILRCVPISNHLYFYWYRQILGQKVEFLVSFYNNEISEKSEIFDDQFSVERPDGSNFTLKIRSTKLEDSAMYFCASMAQNQPQHFGDGTRLSIL.

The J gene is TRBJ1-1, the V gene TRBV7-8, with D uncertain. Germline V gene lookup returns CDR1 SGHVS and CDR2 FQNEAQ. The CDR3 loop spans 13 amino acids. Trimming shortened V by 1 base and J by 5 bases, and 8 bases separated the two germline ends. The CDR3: CASSLDSVTEAFF. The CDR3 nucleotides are TGTGCCAGCAGCTTAGACTCCGTAACTGAAGCTTTCTTT.

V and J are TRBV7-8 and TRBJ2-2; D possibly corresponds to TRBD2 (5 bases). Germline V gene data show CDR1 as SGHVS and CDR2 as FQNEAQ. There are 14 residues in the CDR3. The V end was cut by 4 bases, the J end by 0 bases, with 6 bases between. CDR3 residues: CASSSGANTGELFF. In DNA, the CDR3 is TGTGCCAGCAGCTCCGGGGCGAACACCGGGGAGCTGTTTTTT.

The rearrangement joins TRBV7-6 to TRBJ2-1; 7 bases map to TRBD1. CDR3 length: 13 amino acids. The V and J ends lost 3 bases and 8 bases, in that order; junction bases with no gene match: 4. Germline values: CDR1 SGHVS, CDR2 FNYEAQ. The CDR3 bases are TGTGCCAGCAGCTTCCGACAGGGAGATGAGCAGTTCTTC. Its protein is CASSFRQGDEQFF.

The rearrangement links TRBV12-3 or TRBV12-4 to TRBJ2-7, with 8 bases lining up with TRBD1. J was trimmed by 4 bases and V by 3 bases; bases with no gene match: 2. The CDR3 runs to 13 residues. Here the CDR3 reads CASSFGDRYEQYF. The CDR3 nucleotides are TGTGCCAGCAGTTTCGGGGACAGGTACGAGCAGTACTTC.

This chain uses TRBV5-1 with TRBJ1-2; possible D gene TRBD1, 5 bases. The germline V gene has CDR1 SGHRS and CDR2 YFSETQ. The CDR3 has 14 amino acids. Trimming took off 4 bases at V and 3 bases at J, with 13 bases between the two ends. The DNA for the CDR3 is TGCGCCAGCAGCCTAGGCGGGGGGGACTATGGCTACACCTTC. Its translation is CASSLGGGDYGYTF.

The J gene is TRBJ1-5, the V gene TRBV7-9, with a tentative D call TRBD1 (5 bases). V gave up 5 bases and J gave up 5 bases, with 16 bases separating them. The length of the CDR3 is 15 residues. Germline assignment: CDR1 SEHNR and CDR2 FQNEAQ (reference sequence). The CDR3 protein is CASSPGTVSDQPQHF. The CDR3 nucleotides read TGTGCCAGCAGCCCCGGGACTGTTTCTGATCAGCCCCAGCATTTT.

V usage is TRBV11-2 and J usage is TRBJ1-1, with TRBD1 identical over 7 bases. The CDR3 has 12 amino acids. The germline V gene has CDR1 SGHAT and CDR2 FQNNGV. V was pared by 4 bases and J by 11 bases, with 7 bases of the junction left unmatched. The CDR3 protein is CASSYDRAWAFF. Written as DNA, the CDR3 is TGTGCCAGCAGCTATGACAGGGCTTGGGCTTTCTTT.

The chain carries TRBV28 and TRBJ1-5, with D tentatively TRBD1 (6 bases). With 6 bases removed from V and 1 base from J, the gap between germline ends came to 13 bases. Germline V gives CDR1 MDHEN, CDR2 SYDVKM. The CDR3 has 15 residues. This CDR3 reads CASSDRQASNQPQHF. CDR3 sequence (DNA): TGTGCCAGCAGCGACCGACAGGCAAGCAATCAGCCCCAGCATTTT.